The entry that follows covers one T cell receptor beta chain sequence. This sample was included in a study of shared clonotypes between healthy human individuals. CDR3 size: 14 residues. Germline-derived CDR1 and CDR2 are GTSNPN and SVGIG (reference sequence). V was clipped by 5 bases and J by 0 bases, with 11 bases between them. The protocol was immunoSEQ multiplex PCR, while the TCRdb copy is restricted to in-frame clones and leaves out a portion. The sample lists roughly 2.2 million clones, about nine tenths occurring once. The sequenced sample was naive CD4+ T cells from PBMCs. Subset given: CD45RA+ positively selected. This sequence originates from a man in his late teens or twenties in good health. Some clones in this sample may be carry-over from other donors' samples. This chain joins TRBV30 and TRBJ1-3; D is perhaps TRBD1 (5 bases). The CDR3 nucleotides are TGTGCCTGGGGCAGGGTATTCTCTGGAAACACCATATATTTT. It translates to CAWGRVFSGNTIYF.